This TCR beta chain was captured by sequencing in a study of cytomegalovirus exposure and HLA in healthy donors. CDR3 length: 14 amino acids. Germline V gene data show CDR1 as SGHAT and CDR2 as FQNNGV. The V end lost 0 bases, the J end lost 8 bases, and 13 bases lay between the germline ends. 60 Vbeta and 13 Jbeta primers were used in PCR. The table came from immunoSEQ multiplex PCR; TCRdb's copy has only in-frame clones and leaves some out. The data contain roughly 160,000 clones, 80% to 90% of them singletons. This TCR was sampled from a man between 18 and 35 years old in good health and CMV-seropositive. Specimen: PBMCs. The rearrangement uses TRBV11-2 and TRBJ1-2; tentatively, D is TRBD1 (6 bases). CDR3 DNA sequence: TGTGCCAGCAGCTTAGAGGCAGGGGCAGTGGGCTACACCTTC. Its translation is CASSLEAGAVGYTF.